A selection of T cell receptor beta chains follows, all from one sample in a study of MAIT cells during Salmonella Paratyphi A infection. From the 5' RACE reads, TCRdb called clonotypes with MiXCR, one entry per CDR3 protein. Of a few hundred distinct CDR3 sequences in the sample, 37% are singletons; the top ten hold about 85%. Sequencing was performed on MAIT cells from PBMCs. The receptors were sampled from an adult in good health. The CDR3 runs from the conserved cysteine through the conserved F or W. Each record gives: D gene, J gene, V gene, clone size, CDR3 protein, CDR3 DNA. A D gene is named only where the DNA matches it firmly. For some rows the clone size is stated as once, few or many, or as a class when expanded; others skip it.

>NA|TRBJ2-6|TRBV6-4|large
CASSDRTDSGANVLTF
TGTGCCAGCAGTGACCGGACAGACTCTGGGGCCAACGTCCTGACTTTC
>TRBD1|TRBJ1-2|TRBV6-4|few
CASSDSTGGGYTF
TGTGCCAGCAGTGACTCGACAGGGGGTGGCTACACCTTC
>TRBD2|TRBJ2-1|TRBV4-2|medium-sized
CASSQVMASGANEQFF
TGTGCCAGCAGCCAAGTGATGGCTAGCGGGGCCAATGAGCAGTTCTTC
>NA|TRBJ2-6|TRBV6-2/TRBV6-3|NA
CASSYKDSGANVLTF
TGTGCCAGCAGCTATAAAGACTCTGGGGCCAACGTCCTGACTTTC
>TRBD2|TRBJ2-3|TRBV20-1|NA
CSARTSSSGETDTQYF
TGCAGTGCTAGAACCTCATCTAGCGGGGAAACAGATACGCAGTATTTT
>NA|TRBJ2-2|TRBV6-2/TRBV6-3|large
CASSSGDTGELFF
TGTGCCAGCAGCTCGGGAGACACCGGGGAGCTGTTTTTT
>NA|TRBJ1-2|TRBV6-1|NA
CASSEGEGSYGYTF
TGTGCCAGCAGTGAAGGTGAAGGGAGCTATGGCTACACCTTC
>TRBD1|TRBJ2-5|TRBV20-1|NA
CSAKGTGDWETQYF
TGCAGTGCTAAAGGGACAGGGGATTGGGAGACCCAGTACTTC
>NA|TRBJ1-3|TRBV6-1|large
CASTLDGGASGNTIYF
TGTGCCAGCACTCTGGACGGGGGAGCCTCTGGAAACACCATATATTTT
>NA|TRBJ1-5|TRBV4-2|large
CASSQDWGRGGNQPQHF
TGTGCCAGCAGCCAAGATTGGGGCCGGGGAGGCAATCAGCCCCAGCATTTT
>NA|TRBJ2-7|TRBV29-1|NA
CSVVGDSYHAEQYF
TGCAGCGTTGTTGGGGATTCCTATCACGCCGAGCAGTACTTC
>TRBD1|TRBJ1-6|TRBV20-1|few
CSASSGTGSSPLHF
TGCAGTGCTAGTTCCGGGACAGGGTCTTCACCCCTCCACTTT
>NA|TRBJ2-6|TRBV15|few
CATSRQSSGANVLTF
TGTGCCACCAGCAGACAGAGCTCTGGGGCCAACGTCCTGACTTTC
>NA|TRBJ2-3|TRBV27|few
CASSPTASGSSSADTQYF
TGTGCCAGCAGTCCCACCGCCAGCGGGTCGTCCTCGGCAGATACGCAGTATTTT
>NA|TRBJ1-1|TRBV5-1|once
CASSLEAPADTEAFF
TGCGCCAGCAGCTTGGAAGCCCCGGCGGACACTGAAGCTTTCTTT
>TRBD2|TRBJ2-2|TRBV30|large
CAWSVLAENTGELFF
TGTGCCTGGAGTGTACTAGCGGAGAACACCGGGGAGCTGTTTTTT
>NA|TRBJ2-5|TRBV15|medium-sized
CATSREEGSGAETQYF
TGTGCCACCAGCAGAGAAGAGGGTTCTGGGGCAGAGACCCAGTACTTC
>NA|TRBJ2-5|TRBV9|NA
CASSMGPGRTQYF
TGTGCCAGCAGCATGGGCCCGGGTAGGACCCAGTACTTC
>NA|TRBJ1-6|TRBV4-3|NA
CASSRKGPGEGSPLHF
TGCGCCAGCAGCCGTAAAGGGCCAGGGGAGGGTTCACCCCTCCACTTT
>TRBD1|TRBJ2-3|TRBV6-1|NA
CASRGDRETDTQYF
TGTGCCAGCAGAGGGGACAGGGAAACAGATACGCAGTATTTT
>TRBD2|TRBJ2-2|TRBV6-4|medium-sized
CASSDSLAGTGELFF
TGTGCCAGCAGTGACTCTCTAGCGGGGACCGGGGAGCTGTTTTTT
>TRBD1|TRBJ1-6|TRBV6-4|NA
CASSAESGGTSPLHF
TGTGCCAGCAGTGCCGAATCAGGGGGAACCTCGCCCCTCCACTTT
>TRBD2|TRBJ2-3|TRBV19|medium-sized
CASTSREFDTDTQYF
TGTGCCAGTACTTCGCGGGAGTTTGACACAGATACGCAGTATTTT
>TRBD2|TRBJ2-7|TRBV28|few
CASSFGLAGAYEQYF
TGTGCCAGCAGTTTTGGACTAGCGGGAGCCTACGAGCAGTACTTC
>TRBD2|TRBJ2-3|TRBV6-1|large
CASSDLAGEGTDTQYF
TGTGCCAGCAGTGATCTAGCGGGGGAAGGCACAGATACGCAGTATTTT
>NA|TRBJ1-4|TRBV4-2|large
CASSQDLGDGKEKLFF
TGTGCCAGCAGCCAAGATCTAGGGGACGGAAAAGAAAAACTGTTTTTT
>TRBD2|TRBJ2-7|TRBV6-5|large
CASSYLTSGRGANEQYF
TGTGCCAGCAGTTACTTGACTAGCGGGAGAGGGGCCAACGAGCAGTACTTC
>NA|TRBJ2-5|TRBV6-1|NA
CASSEALGQETQYF
TGTGCCAGCAGTGAAGCCCTCGGGCAAGAGACCCAGTACTTC
>TRBD2|TRBJ2-5|TRBV6-2/TRBV6-3|NA
CAAAGDAQETQYF
TGTGCCGCAGCGGGGGATGCACAAGAGACCCAGTACTTC
>NA|TRBJ1-1|TRBV15|large
CATSRDEVTEAFF
TGTGCCACCAGCAGAGATGAGGTGACTGAAGCTTTCTTT
>NA|TRBJ1-4|TRBV6-2/TRBV6-3|NA
CASSYPSDGNEKLFFF
NA
>TRBD2|TRBJ2-7|TRBV15|large
CATSRDLLAGGSSYEQYF
TGTGCCACCAGCAGAGATCTGCTAGCGGGAGGGAGCTCCTACGAGCAGTACTTC
>NA|TRBJ1-1|TRBV7-9|NA
CASSPGREAFF
TGTGCCAGCAGCCCCGGGAGGGAGGCTTTCTTT
>NA|TRBJ1-2|TRBV18|NA
CASSPNRADYGYTF
TGTGCCAGCTCACCAAACAGGGCCGACTATGGCTACACCTTC
>TRBD2|TRBJ2-5|TRBV20-1|NA
CSARAPSGGGPQETQYF
TGCAGTGCTAGAGCTCCTAGCGGGGGAGGCCCTCAAGAGACCCAGTACTTC
>TRBD2|TRBJ2-7|TRBV4-2|medium-sized
CASSQMERESNEQYF
TGTGCCAGCAGCCAAATGGAGCGGGAGAGCAACGAGCAGTACTTC
>NA|TRBJ2-1|TRBV24-1|medium-sized
CATSSNLVSGEQFF
TGTGCCACCAGTTCGAATCTGGTCTCGGGTGAGCAGTTCTTC
>TRBD2|TRBJ2-2|TRBV6-4|few
CASSPTSGSTGELFF
TGTGCCAGCAGTCCAACTAGCGGGAGTACCGGGGAGCTGTTTTTT
>NA|TRBJ2-1|TRBV6-6|NA
CASSTTPTGPYNEQFF
TGTGCCAGCAGTACAACCCCGACAGGCCCCTACAATGAGCAGTTCTTC
>NA|TRBJ2-1|TRBV20-1|NA
CSASPGTQSYNEQFF
TGCAGTGCATCCCCCGGGACTCAGTCCTACAATGAGCAGTTCTTC
>NA|TRBJ1-5|TRBV6-4|medium-sized
CASSESSNQPQHF
TGTGCCAGCAGTGAGTCTAGCAATCAGCCCCAGCATTTT
>NA|TRBJ2-6|TRBV4-3|NA
CASSHERGGANVLTF
TGCGCCAGCAGCCACGAGAGGGGTGGGGCCAACGTCCTGACTTTC
>NA|TRBJ2-3|TRBV28|NA
CASSVTEGAGTDTQYF
TGTGCCAGCAGTGTCACGGAGGGGGCTGGCACAGATACGCAGTATTTT
>TRBD1|TRBJ1-1|TRBV20-1|large
CSALRDRNTEAFF
TGCAGTGCTCTTAGGGACAGGAACACTGAAGCTTTCTTT
>NA|TRBJ2-5|TRBV24-1|few
CATSDLQSGLETQYF
TGTGCCACCAGTGATTTGCAATCGGGGCTAGAGACCCAGTACTTC
>TRBD1|TRBJ2-1|TRBV29-1|large
CSAGTGETEQFF
TGCAGCGCCGGGACAGGGGAGACCGAGCAGTTCTTC
>TRBD2|TRBJ2-3|TRBV5-1|NA
CASTPAGGGTDTQYF
TGCGCCAGCACTCCAGCGGGGGGCGGCACAGATACGCAGTATTTT
>TRBD1|TRBJ1-1|TRBV29-1|NA
CSAHRGDTEAFF
TGCAGCGCTCACAGGGGTGACACTGAAGCTTTCTTT
>TRBD2|TRBJ2-1|TRBV6-4|NA
CASSATSGSGNEQFF
TGTGCCAGCAGTGCGACTAGCGGGAGCGGAAATGAGCAGTTCTTC
>NA|TRBJ1-5|TRBV6-2/TRBV6-3|large
CASSYSPDGHQPQHF
TGTGCCAGCAGTTACTCGCCCGACGGACATCAGCCCCAGCATTTT